This T cell receptor (beta chain) was documented in a study of T cells after yellow fever vaccination. Study in general: Researchers used SMART-Seq v4 Ultra Low Input to prepare fractions that had low cell numbers.

Trimming cost V 5 bases and J 6 bases; bases outside gene matches: 6. Germline V gene sequence: CDR1 SGHTA, CDR2 FQGNSA. The length of the CDR3 is 15 residues. At least ten counts were recorded for this clonotype. The antigen remains unidentified. The study, taken as a whole, reports: Booster sampling recovered most clones from primary vaccination (around 96% CD4, around 90% CD8). Contamination of FACS-sorted repertoires by abundant clonotypes from the bulk population could occur.

TCR cDNA, made by 5'RACE template switching, carried an added universal primer site and UMIs. MiXCR, applied by TCRdb to the 5' RACE reads, yields one record per CDR3 protein. The repertoire includes about 320,000 distinct CDR3 sequences, 3.5% to 4.5% of them detected once, and 15% to 20% sits in the top ten. This sample comprised PBMCs, obtained 15 days after the yellow fever booster vaccination. The chain couples TRBV7-2 to TRBJ2-5; TRBD2 aligns across 13 bases. The TCR comes from a man aged 18 to 29 who received the YFV17D yellow fever vaccine. The CDR3 DNA is TGTGCCAGCAGCCTGACTAGCGGGGGGACTAAGACCCAGTACTTC. This codes for CASSLTSGGTKTQYF. The variable domain in full, with the rest retrieved from reference TRBV7-2 and TRBJ2-5, is GAGVSQSPSNKVTEKGKDVELRCDPISGHTALYWYRQSLGQGLEFLIYFQGNSAPDKSGLPSDRFSAERTGGSVSTLTIQRTQQEDSAVYLCASSLTSGGTKTQYFGPGTRLLVL.